These 29 T cell receptor beta chains came from one sample sequenced in a study of breast tumors, draining lymph nodes, adjacent tissues. Samples came from axillary lymph nodes draining the breast cancer. TCRdb used MiXCR to reprocess the multiplex PCR reads, holding one entry per CDR3 protein. The sample yields 270,000 or so distinct CDR3 sequences, more than 30% seen once. The sample was axillary lymph node tissue. Every receptor here comes from a female donor with breast cancer. Some clones in this sample may be carry-over from other donors' samples.

This clonotype was recorded at least ten times. This rearrangement joins TRBV7-9 to TRBJ2-7; D is undetermined. The CDR3 runs to 13 residues. Per the germline V gene, CDR1 is SEHNR and CDR2 is FQNEAQ (reference sequence). Trimming cost V 5 bases and J 3 bases, with 11 bases left between them. CDR3 in DNA: TGTGCCAGCAGCCTCACCCAGGTCTACGAGCAGTACTTC. This gives the protein CASSLTQVYEQYF.

By sample share, this clonotype is medium-sized. The V gene is TRBV9, the J gene TRBJ2-7, with a tentative D call TRBD1 (5 bases). Germline values: CDR1 SGDLS, CDR2 YYNGEE. The CDR3 is made up of 13 amino acids. The ends were cut back, 0 bases at V and 1 base at J, with 5 bases in the middle. The DNA of the CDR3 is TGTGCCAGCAGCGTAGAGGGGTCCTACGAGCAGTACTTC. Its translation: CASSVEGSYEQYF. The variable domain in full, completed from reference TRBV9 and TRBJ2-7, reads DSGVTQTPKHLITATGQRVTLRCSPRSGDLSVYWYQQSLDQGLQFLIQYYNGEERAKGNILERFSAQQFPDLHSELNLSSLELGDSALYFCASSVEGSYEQYFGPGTRLTVT.

In its sample, this clonotype was seen many times. This chain uses TRBV4-1 with TRBJ2-3; TRBD1 matches 9 bases. V lost 4 bases and J lost 0; bases outside the gene matches: 2. Per germline, CDR1 MGHRA and CDR2 YSYEKL. This CDR3 is built from 15 residues. CDR3: CASSRTGDSTDTQYF. CDR3 nucleotide sequence: TGCGCCAGCAGCCGGACAGGGGATAGCACAGATACGCAGTATTTT.

The chain links TRBV29-1 to TRBJ1-1; D gene unclear. The V gene lost 2 bases and the J gene lost 4 bases, with 14 bases spanning the gap. The CDR3 is made up of 14 amino acids. Looked up from germline, CDR1 is SQVTM and CDR2 is ANQGSEA. CDR3 in amino acids: CSVENTGSFTEAFF. The CDR3, as DNA: TGCAGCGTTGAAAATACCGGCAGCTTCACTGAAGCTTTCTTT. The whole variable domain, filled in from reference TRBV29-1 and TRBJ1-1, reads SAVISQKPSRDICQRGTSLTIQCQVDSQVTMMFWYRQQPGQSLTLIATANQGSEATYESGFVIDKFPISRPNLTFSTLTVSNMSPEDSSIYLCSVENTGSFTEAFFGQGTRLTVV.

Only one count was recorded for this clonotype. The chain combines TRBV2 with TRBJ2-5, with D tentatively TRBD2 (6 bases). The germline V and J ends were trimmed by 6 bases and 2 bases, with 13 bases remaining between them. Germline CDR1 and CDR2: SNHLY and FYNNEI. This CDR3 spans 14 amino acids. CDR3 sequence (DNA): TGTGCCAGCAGGGGGCTCGGAGGGCAAGAGACCCAGTACTTC. Its protein product is CASRGLGGQETQYF.

This clonotype was seen many times. This chain joins TRBV7-2 and TRBJ2-2; 11 nucleotides line up with TRBD1. V shed 5 bases and J 5 bases; nucleotides not matched to a gene: 7. The CDR3 has 16 residues. CDR1 is SGHTA and CDR2 is FQGNSA in the germline V gene. DNA of the CDR3: TGTGCCAGCAGCGGGGGACAGGGGGTTCTTACCGGGGAGCTGTTTTTT. Translating gives CASSGGQGVLTGELFF.

Details on this clonotype: At one boundary the junction diverges from the germline segment, which might be a read error. The gene calls are TRBV29-1 and TRBJ1-2, with 10 bases identical to TRBD1. This CDR3 is built from 12 residues. The germline CDR1 and CDR2 sequences are SQVTM and ANQGSEA. CDR3 DNA: TGCAACGTTGGACGACAGGGGGCTGGAAACACCTTC. Translation gives CNVGRQGAGNTF.

This clonotype showed up many times. The chain has TRBV12-3 or TRBV12-4 and TRBJ1-5; TRBD1 aligns across 7 bases. V gave up 6 bases and J gave up 0 bases; unmatched junction bases: 2. This CDR3 has 14 amino acids. The CDR3 DNA is TGTGCCAGCAGGAGGACAGGTAGCAATCAGCCCCAGCATTTT. This encodes CASRRTGSNQPQHF.

The chain carries TRBV10-3 and TRBJ2-2, with 9 positions matching TRBD2. The junction had 9 bases not matched to a gene; V was cut back by 4 bases and J by 6 bases. Germline V gene sequence: CDR1 ENHRY, CDR2 SYGVKD. The CDR3 runs to 16 residues. Written as DNA, the CDR3 is TGTGCCATCAGTGGGCGGGAGGGAAGCGCCTCCGGGGAGCTGTTTTTT. Protein product: CAISGREGSASGELFF.

This clonotype was recorded at least ten times. The rearrangement joins TRBV5-1 to TRBJ2-1; no clear D gene. The germline V gene has CDR1 SGHRS and CDR2 YFSETQ. Trimming shortened V by 0 bases and J by 8 bases, and 9 bases separated the two germline ends. CDR3 size: 13 residues. CDR3 bases: TGCGCCAGCAGCTTGGGCAAACAGTATGAGCAGTTCTTC. Its translation is CASSLGKQYEQFF.

A remark on this clonotype: Given a much more abundant clone one base away, this may be a read error. The chain couples TRBV11-1 to TRBJ2-5; the D gene is possibly TRBD1 (5 bases). The DNA matches TRBJ2-7 better at its end, which makes the J call doubtful. Germline values: CDR1 SGHAT, CDR2 FQDESV (reference sequence). The CDR3 consists of 16 residues. The CDR3 protein is CASSLGDSPQSYEQYF. In DNA, the CDR3 is TGTGCCAGCAGCTTAGGCGACAGTCCACAATCCTACGAGCAGTACTTC.

As concerns this clonotype: One base away lies a much larger clone, so this may be a sequencing read error. The CDR3 loop is CASTNWPYDEQFF. For the CDR3, the DNA is TGTGCCAGCACCAACTGGCCCTACGATGAGCAGTTCTTC. The rearrangement links TRBV11-2 to TRBJ2-1; D not certain. Germline V lookup: CDR1 SGHAT, CDR2 FQNNGV. The CDR3 has 13 residues.

In this sample, this clonotype turned up many times. J is TRBJ2-1 and V is TRBV4-3; no definite D call. Per the germline V gene, CDR1 is LGHNA and CDR2 is YSLEER. This CDR3 has 13 amino acids. V lost 1 base, J lost 6 bases, and 7 bases lay in between. In nucleotides, the CDR3 is TGCGCCAGCAGCCAAGGACTCATCAATGAGCAGTTCTTC. It encodes CASSQGLINEQFF.

A word on this clonotype: With a much larger clone just one base away, this may be a read error. The chain is built from TRBV12-3 or TRBV12-4 and TRBJ2-7; 10 bases agree with TRBD1. J was trimmed by 4 bases and V by 7 bases; bases with no gene match: 13. The CDR3 runs 16 residues. CDR3 coding DNA: TGTGCCAGCACCCACAGTGGGACAGGGGAACTGTACGAGCAGTACTTC. Translating gives CASTHSGTGELYEQYF.

This clonotype came up many times. The rearrangement joins TRBV7-8 to TRBJ2-7; possible D gene TRBD2, 6 bases. The CDR3 has 13 amino acids. V shed 5 bases and J shed 6 bases, with 14 bases lying between them. CDR1 and CDR2 (germline): SGHVS, FQNEAQ. The CDR3 sequence is CASSRDFKGEQYF. CDR3 nucleotide sequence: TGTGCCAGCAGCCGGGACTTCAAGGGCGAGCAGTACTTC. The variable domain in full, completed from reference TRBV7-8 and TRBJ2-7, reads GAGVSQSPRYKVAKRGQDVALRCDPISGHVSLFWYQQALGQGPEFLTYFQNEAQLDKSGLPSDRFFAERPEGSVSTLKIQRTQQEDSAVYLCASSRDFKGEQYFGPGTRLTVT.

This clonotype was seen repeatedly, ten times or more. In DNA form, the CDR3 reads TGTGCCAGTAGTATTTCCTGGCGGGGGTCGGGTGGCTACACCTTC. Its protein product is CASSISWRGSGGYTF. The V and J genes are TRBV19 and TRBJ1-2; D may be TRBD1 (5 bases). This CDR3 spans 15 amino acids. V was shortened by 3 bases and J by 7 bases, with 18 bases between the two germline ends. Germline V gene sequence: CDR1 LNHDA, CDR2 SQIVND (reference sequence).

This clonotype occurred many times. DNA of the CDR3: TGTGCCAGCAGCCCACACGACCGGACAGTCCATAATTCACCCCTCCACTTT. Encoded protein: CASSPHDRTVHNSPLHF. The chain has TRBV3-1 and TRBJ1-6, with a weak D call TRBD1 (6 bases). The CDR3 consists of 17 residues. CDR1 is LGHDT, CDR2 YNNKEL, per germline (reference sequence). The V end was cut by 4 bases, the J end by 5 bases, with 18 bases between.

This chain uses TRBV18 with TRBJ1-1; 7 bases match TRBD1. V lost 6 bases to trimming and J lost 5 bases; unmatched junction nucleotides: 3. Germline V gene sequence: CDR1 KGHSH, CDR2 LQKENI. This CDR3 is 12 amino acids long. The CDR3 DNA reads as TGTGCCAGCTCGGAGACAGGGACTGAAGCTTTCTTT. Its protein is CASSETGTEAFF.

This chain connects TRBV27 to TRBJ2-1; 7 nucleotides line up with TRBD2. From germline, CDR1 is MNHEY and CDR2 SMNVEV (reference sequence). The CDR3 runs to 14 residues. Trimming cost V 3 bases and J 6 bases; bases outside gene matches: 5. CDR3 loop: CASSFASGVNEQFF. CDR3 nucleotides: TGTGCCAGCAGTTTCGCTAGCGGCGTCAATGAGCAGTTCTTC.

The chain has TRBV28 and TRBJ1-2; D is unresolved. V was trimmed by 9 bases and J by 4 bases, leaving 15 bases between them. Germline V CDR1 and CDR2: MDHEN, SYDVKM. This CDR3 region has 13 residues. CDR3 nucleotide sequence: TGTGCCAGTAACTATGGACGGACCTATGGCTACACCTTC. This codes for CASNYGRTYGYTF.

V usage is TRBV30 and J usage is TRBJ2-7; no clear D. CDR1 and CDR2 from the germline V gene are GTSNPN and SVGIG (reference sequence). CDR3 length: 12 amino acids. Trimming took 7 bases from V and 6 from J, leaving 16 bases between them. This chain's CDR3 is CALSRAQGEQYF. The DNA of the CDR3 is TGTGCCTTATCTAGAGCTCAAGGCGAGCAGTACTTC.

This clonotype was found many times. This chain connects TRBV29-1 to TRBJ2-1; TRBD2 aligns across 9 bases. Germline CDR1 and CDR2: SQVTM and ANQGSEA. The CDR3 has 15 residues. CDR3 bases: TGCACCGTCTCCATAGGGACTAGCTTTGGCGATGAGCAGTTCTTC. Its protein is CTVSIGTSFGDEQFF.

This clonotype was recorded many times. The chain joins TRBV19 to TRBJ1-5; tentative D call: TRBD1 (5 bases). Germline V CDR1 and CDR2: LNHDA, SQIVND (reference sequence). CDR3 length: 15 amino acids. Trimming removed 6 bases at V and 2 bases at J, with 14 bases between. CDR3 in DNA: TGTGCCAGTAGCCGACCTTTAGGGGGCAATCAGCCCCAGCATTTT. Translation gives CASSRPLGGNQPQHF.

The chain links TRBV6-6 to TRBJ2-1; 14 nucleotides agree with TRBD2. The germline CDR1 and CDR2 sequences are MNHNY and SVGAGI (reference sequence). This CDR3 contains 17 residues. Trimming removed 5 bases from V and 8 bases from J; junction bases left unmatched: 11. The CDR3 nucleotides are TGTGCCAGCAGTAAATCCGGGACTAGCGGGAGTAGGGATGAGCAGTTCTTC. Protein: CASSKSGTSGSRDEQFF.

The gene calls are TRBV2 and TRBJ1-1, with D hard to call. The germline V gene encodes CDR1 SNHLY and CDR2 FYNNEI. V was pared by 5 bases and J by 1 base, with 8 bases between. This CDR3 has 13 amino acids. The chain's CDR3 is CASSMRGNTEAFF. CDR3 bases: TGTGCCAGCAGTATGAGAGGGAACACTGAAGCTTTCTTT.

A note on this clonotype: Being one base from a much bigger clone, this may be a read error. The CDR3 loop reads CASSPAGAYQEAQYF. The CDR3 DNA reads as TGTGCCAGCAGCCCCGCTGGCGCGTACCAAGAGGCCCAGTACTTC. This chain uses TRBV11-2 with TRBJ2-5; D not certain. This CDR3 has 15 amino acids. Germline CDR1 is SGHAT and CDR2 is FQNNGV. Full variable domain (missing parts from reference TRBV11-2 and TRBJ2-5): EAGVAQSPRYKIIEKRQSVAFWCNPISGHATLYWYQQILGQGPKLLIQFQNNGVVDDSQLPKDRFSAERLKGVDSTLKIQPAKLEDSAVYLCASSPAGAYQEAQYFGPGTRLLVL.

V usage is TRBV7-6 and J usage is TRBJ2-5; possible D gene TRBD2, 5 bases. The V and J ends lost 1 base and 10 bases respectively, with 13 bases between them. Germline V gives CDR1 SGHVS, CDR2 FNYEAQ. There are 13 residues in the CDR3. DNA of the CDR3: TGTGCCAGCAGCTTAGAGACGAGGGTGGTCCAGTACTTC. This translates into CASSLETRVVQYF.

V and J are TRBV10-3 and TRBJ1-1, with TRBD1 identical over 7 bases. V lost 4 bases to trimming and J lost 2 bases; unmatched junction nucleotides: 13. CDR1 and CDR2 (germline): ENHRY, SYGVKD. The CDR3 contains 17 residues. The CDR3 nucleotides read TGTGCCATCAGTGGAGGCCCCAACAGGGGAGTTAACACTGAAGCTTTCTTT. This gives the protein CAISGGPNRGVNTEAFF.

The chain couples TRBV11-3 to TRBJ1-1, with D unresolved. The V end lost 1 base, the J end lost 7 bases, and 10 bases lay between the germline ends. CDR3 length: 13 amino acids. Germline values: CDR1 SGHNT, CDR2 YENEEA. CDR3 bases: TGTGCCAGCAGCTTAGTCGGTAGGATTGAAGCTTTCTTT. As protein: CASSLVGRIEAFF.